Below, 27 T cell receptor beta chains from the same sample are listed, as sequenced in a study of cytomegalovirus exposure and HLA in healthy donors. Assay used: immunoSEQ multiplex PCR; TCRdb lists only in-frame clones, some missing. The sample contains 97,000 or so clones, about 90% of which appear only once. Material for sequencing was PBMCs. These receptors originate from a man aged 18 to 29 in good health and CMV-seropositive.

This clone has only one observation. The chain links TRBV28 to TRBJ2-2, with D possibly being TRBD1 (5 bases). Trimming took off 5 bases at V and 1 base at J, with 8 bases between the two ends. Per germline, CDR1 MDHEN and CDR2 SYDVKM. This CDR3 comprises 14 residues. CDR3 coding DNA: TGTGCCAGCAGTACAGGTGGGAACACCGGGGAGCTGTTTTTT. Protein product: CASSTGGNTGELFF.

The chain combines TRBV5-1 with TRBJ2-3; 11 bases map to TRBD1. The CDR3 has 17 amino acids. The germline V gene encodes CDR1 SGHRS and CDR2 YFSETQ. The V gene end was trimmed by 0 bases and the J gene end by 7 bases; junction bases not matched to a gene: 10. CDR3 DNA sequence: TGCGCCAGCAGCTTGGCCCGGACAGGGGGCGCGTACAATACGCAGTATTTT. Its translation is CASSLARTGGAYNTQYF.

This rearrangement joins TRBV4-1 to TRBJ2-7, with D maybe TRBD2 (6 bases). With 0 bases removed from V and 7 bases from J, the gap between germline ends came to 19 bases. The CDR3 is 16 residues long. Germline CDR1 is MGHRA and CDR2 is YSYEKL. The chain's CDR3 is CASSQDGGSLVREQYF. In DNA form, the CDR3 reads TGCGCCAGCAGCCAAGATGGAGGGTCCCTTGTTCGAGAGCAGTACTTC.

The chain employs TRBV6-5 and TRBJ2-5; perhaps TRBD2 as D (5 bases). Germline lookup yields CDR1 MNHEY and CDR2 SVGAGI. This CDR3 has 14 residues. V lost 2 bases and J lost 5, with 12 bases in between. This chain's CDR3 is CASSYNGVGETQYF. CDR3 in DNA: TGTGCCAGCAGTTACAACGGGGTTGGTGAGACCCAGTACTTC.

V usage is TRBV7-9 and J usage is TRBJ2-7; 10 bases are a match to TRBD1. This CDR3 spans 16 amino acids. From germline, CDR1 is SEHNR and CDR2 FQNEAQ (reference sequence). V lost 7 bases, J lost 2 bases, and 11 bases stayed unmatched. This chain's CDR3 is CASTQSGGTGAYEQYF. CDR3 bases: TGTGCCAGCACCCAGAGCGGTGGGACAGGGGCCTACGAGCAGTACTTC.

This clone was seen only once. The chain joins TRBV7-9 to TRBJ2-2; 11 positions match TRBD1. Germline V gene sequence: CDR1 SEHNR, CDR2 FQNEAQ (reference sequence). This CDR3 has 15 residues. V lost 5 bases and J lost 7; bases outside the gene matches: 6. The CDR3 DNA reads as TGTGCCAGCAGCCCCCGGGACAGGGGGATCGGGGAGCTGTTTTTT. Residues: CASSPRDRGIGELFF.

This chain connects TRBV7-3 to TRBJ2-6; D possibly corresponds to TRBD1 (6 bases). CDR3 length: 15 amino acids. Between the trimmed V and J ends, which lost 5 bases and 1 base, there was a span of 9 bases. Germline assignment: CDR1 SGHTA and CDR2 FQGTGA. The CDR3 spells CASSRTDSGANVLTF. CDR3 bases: TGTGCCAGCAGCCGGACAGATTCTGGGGCCAACGTCCTGACTTTC.

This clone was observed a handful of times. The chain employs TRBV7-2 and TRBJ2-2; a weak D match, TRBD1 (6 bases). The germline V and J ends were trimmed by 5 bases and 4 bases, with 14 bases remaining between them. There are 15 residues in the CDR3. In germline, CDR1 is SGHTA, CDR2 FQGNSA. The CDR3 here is CASSGRGRSTGELFF. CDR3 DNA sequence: TGTGCCAGCAGCGGCAGGGGTCGAAGCACCGGGGAGCTGTTTTTT.

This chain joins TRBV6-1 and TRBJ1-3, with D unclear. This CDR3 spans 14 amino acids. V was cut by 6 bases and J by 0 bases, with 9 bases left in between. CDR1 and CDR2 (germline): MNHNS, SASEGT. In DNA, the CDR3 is TGTGCCAGCAGAGGCGGGAGCTCTGGAAACACCATATATTTT. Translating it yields CASRGGSSGNTIYF.

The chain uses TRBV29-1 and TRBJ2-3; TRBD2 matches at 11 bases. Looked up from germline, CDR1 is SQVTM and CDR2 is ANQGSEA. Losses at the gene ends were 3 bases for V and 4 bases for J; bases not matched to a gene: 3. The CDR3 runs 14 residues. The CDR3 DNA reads TGCAGCGTTGATAGCGGGGGGGCGGCAGATACGCAGTATTTT. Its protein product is CSVDSGGAADTQYF.

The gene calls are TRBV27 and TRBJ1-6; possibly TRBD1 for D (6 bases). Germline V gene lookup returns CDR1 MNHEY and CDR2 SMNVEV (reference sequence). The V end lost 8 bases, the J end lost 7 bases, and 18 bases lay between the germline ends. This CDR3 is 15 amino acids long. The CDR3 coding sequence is TGTGCCAGCCTTAGGGCCTCAGGGGACAATTCACCCCTCCACTTT. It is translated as CASLRASGDNSPLHF.

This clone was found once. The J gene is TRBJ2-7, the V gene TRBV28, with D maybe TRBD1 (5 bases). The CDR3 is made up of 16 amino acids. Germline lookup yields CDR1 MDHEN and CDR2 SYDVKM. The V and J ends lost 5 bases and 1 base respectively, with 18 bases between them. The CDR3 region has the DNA TGTGCCAGCAGTCCAAGACAGATCCTAGGATCCTACGAGCAGTACTTC. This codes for CASSPRQILGSYEQYF. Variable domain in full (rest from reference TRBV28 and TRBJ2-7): DVKVTQSSRYLVKRTGEKVFLECVQDMDHENMFWYRQDPGLGLRLIYFSYDVKMKEKGDIPEGYSVSREKKERFSLILESASTNQTSMYLCASSPRQILGSYEQYFGPGTRLTVT.

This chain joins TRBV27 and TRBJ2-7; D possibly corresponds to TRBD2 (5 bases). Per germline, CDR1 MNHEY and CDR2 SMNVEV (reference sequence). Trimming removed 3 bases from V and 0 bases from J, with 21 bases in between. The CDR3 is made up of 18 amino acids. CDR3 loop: CASSFTTSSGLVSYEQYF. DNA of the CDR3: TGTGCCAGCAGTTTTACTACTTCCAGCGGCCTTGTCTCCTACGAGCAGTACTTC.

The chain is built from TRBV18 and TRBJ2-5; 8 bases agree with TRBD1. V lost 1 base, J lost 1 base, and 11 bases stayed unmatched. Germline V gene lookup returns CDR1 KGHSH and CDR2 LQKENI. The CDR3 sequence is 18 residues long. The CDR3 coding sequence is TGTGCCAGCTCACCACTTTCGGGACAGGACTTTCTCCAAGAGACCCAGTACTTC. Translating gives CASSPLSGQDFLQETQYF.

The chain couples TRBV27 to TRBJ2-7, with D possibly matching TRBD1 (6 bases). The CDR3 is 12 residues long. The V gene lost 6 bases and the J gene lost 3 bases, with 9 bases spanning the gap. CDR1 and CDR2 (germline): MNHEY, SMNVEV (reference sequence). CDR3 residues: CASSTGSYEQYF. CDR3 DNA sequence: TGTGCCAGCAGCACAGGGAGCTACGAGCAGTACTTC.

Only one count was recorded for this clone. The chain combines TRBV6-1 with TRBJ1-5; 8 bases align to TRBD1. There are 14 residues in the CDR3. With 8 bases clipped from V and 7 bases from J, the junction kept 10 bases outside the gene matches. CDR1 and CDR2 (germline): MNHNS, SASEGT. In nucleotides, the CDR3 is TGTGCCAGCCGTCAGGGGGCGGGGAGGCAGCCCCAGCATTTT. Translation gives CASRQGAGRQPQHF.

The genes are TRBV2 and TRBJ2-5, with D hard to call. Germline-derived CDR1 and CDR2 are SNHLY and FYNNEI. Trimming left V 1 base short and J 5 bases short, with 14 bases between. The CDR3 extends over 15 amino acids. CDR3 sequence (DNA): TGTGCCAGCAGTGAAGGATCGACATTGGCGGAGACCCAGTACTTC. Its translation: CASSEGSTLAETQYF.

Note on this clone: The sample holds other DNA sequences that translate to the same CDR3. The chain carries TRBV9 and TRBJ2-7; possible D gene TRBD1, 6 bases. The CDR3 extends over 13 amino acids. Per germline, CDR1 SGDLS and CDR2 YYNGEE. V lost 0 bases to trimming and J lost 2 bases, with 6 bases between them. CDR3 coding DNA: TGTGCCAGCAGCGTAGCAGGGGCCTACGAGCAGTACTTC. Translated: CASSVAGAYEQYF.

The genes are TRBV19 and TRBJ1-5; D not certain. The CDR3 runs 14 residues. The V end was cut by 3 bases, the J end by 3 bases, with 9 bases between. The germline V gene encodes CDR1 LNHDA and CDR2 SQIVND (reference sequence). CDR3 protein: CASSIWENNQPQHF. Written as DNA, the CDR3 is TGTGCCAGTAGTATTTGGGAGAACAATCAGCCCCAGCATTTT.

The chain's CDR3 is CASSLQPGEFTEAFF. CDR3 DNA: TGCGCCAGCAGCTTGCAGCCAGGCGAGTTCACTGAAGCTTTCTTT. This chain joins TRBV5-1 and TRBJ1-1, with no clear D. Trimming took off 1 base at V and 4 bases at J, with 14 bases between the two ends. Germline assignment: CDR1 SGHRS and CDR2 YFSETQ. CDR3 length: 15 residues.

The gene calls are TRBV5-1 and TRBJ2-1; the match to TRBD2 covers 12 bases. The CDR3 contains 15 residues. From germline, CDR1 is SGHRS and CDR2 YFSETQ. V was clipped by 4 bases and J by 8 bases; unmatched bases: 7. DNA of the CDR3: TGCGCCAGCAGCATTAGACTAGCGGGAGCCCATGAGCAGTTCTTC. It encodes CASSIRLAGAHEQFF.

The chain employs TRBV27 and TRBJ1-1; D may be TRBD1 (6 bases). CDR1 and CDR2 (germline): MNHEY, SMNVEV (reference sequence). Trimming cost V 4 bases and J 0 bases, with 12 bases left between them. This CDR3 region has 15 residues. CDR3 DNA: TGTGCCAGCAGTTCATGGACAGCTATGAACACTGAAGCTTTCTTT. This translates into CASSSWTAMNTEAFF.

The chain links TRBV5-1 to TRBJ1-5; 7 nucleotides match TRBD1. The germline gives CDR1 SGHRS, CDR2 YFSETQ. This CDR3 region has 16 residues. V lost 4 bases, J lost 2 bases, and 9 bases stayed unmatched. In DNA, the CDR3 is TGCGCCAGCAGCCCAGGACAGGATTTGGGCAATCAGCCCCAGCATTTT. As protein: CASSPGQDLGNQPQHF.

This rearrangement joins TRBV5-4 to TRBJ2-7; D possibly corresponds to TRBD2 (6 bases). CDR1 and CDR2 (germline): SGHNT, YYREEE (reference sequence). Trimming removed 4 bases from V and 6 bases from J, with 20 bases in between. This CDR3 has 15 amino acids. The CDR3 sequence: CASSPPRGNSAEQYF. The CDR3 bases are TGTGCCAGCAGCCCCCCTCGGGGGAACAGCGCCGAGCAGTACTTC.

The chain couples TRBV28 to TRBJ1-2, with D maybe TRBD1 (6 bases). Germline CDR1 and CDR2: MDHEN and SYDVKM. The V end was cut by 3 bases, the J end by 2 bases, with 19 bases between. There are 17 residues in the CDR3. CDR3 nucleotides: TGTGCCAGCAGTTTGTTGGGACAAAACTCTTTAAACTATGGCTACACCTTC. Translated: CASSLLGQNSLNYGYTF.

The CDR3 coding sequence is TGTGCCAGCAGCTTAGACAGCCTCCCCCAGCATTTT. Its translation: CASSLDSLPQHF. The chain has TRBV7-2 and TRBJ1-5, with no clear D. The germline CDR1 and CDR2 sequences are SGHTA and FQGNSA. V was trimmed by 1 base and J by 10 bases, leaving 8 bases between them. The CDR3 is 12 residues long.

The CDR3 bases are TGTGCCAGCAGCTTATCTCAGGAAGAGACCCAGTACTTC. This gives the protein CASSLSQEETQYF. The chain has TRBV7-6 and TRBJ2-5; D is unresolved. Germline V gives CDR1 SGHVS, CDR2 FNYEAQ. The CDR3 is 13 residues long. Trimming took off 2 bases at V and 3 bases at J, with 7 bases between the two ends.